This T cell receptor beta chain stems from a study of cytomegalovirus exposure and HLA in healthy donors. Study-wide points: When presence/absence was analysed, sequencing depth was taken to be roughly uniform across donors. Rarity marked most TCR sequences, yet some public TCRs occurred in many donors.

Points on this clone: Its specificity is unknown.

Losses at the gene ends were 3 bases for V and 1 base for J; bases not matched to a gene: 4. The length of the CDR3 is 16 residues. Germline V gene data show CDR1 as MDHEN and CDR2 as SYDVKM. PCR involved 60 Vbeta and 13 Jbeta primers. Sequencing was performed with immunoSEQ multiplex PCR; in TCRdb, only in-frame clones are kept and a portion is missing. The repertoire holds 65,000 to 85,000 clones, with roughly 90% as singletons. Source material: PBMCs. J is TRBJ2-7 and V is TRBV28, with 12 nucleotides matching TRBD2. The sequence derives from a woman aged 25 to 39 in good health and CMV-seronegative. DNA for the CDR3: TGTGCCAGCAGTTTCACTAGCGGGGGGAGGTCCTACGAGCAGTACTTC. As protein: CASSFTSGGRSYEQYF.